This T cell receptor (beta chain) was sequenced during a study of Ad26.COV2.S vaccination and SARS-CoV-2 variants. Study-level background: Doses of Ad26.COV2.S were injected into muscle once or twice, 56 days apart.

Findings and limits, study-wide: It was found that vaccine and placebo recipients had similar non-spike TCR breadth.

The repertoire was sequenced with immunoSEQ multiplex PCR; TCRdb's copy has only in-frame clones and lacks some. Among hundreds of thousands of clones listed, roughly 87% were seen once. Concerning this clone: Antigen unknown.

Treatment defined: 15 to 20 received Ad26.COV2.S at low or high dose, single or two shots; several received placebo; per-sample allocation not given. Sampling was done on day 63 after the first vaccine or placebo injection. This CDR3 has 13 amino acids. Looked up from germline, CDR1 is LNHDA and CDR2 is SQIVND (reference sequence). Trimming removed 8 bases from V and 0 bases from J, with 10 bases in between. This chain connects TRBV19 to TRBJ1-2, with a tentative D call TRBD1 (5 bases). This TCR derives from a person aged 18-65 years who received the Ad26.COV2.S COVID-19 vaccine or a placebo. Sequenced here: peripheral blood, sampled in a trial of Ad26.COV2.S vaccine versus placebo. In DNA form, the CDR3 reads TGTGCCAGTGGGGACTGGGCTAACTATGGCTACACCTTC. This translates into CASGDWANYGYTF.